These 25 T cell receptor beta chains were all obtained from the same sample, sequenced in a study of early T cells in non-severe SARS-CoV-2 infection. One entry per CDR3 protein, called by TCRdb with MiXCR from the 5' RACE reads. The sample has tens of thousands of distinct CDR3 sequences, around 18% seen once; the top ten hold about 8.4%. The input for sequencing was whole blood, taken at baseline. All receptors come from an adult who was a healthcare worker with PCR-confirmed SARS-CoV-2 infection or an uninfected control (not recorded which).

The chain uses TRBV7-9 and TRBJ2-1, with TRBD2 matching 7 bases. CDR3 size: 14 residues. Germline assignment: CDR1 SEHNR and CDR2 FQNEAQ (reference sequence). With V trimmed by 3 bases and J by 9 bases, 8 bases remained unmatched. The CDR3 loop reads CASSFGGRWGEQFF. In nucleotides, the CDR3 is TGTGCCAGCAGCTTCGGCGGGAGATGGGGTGAGCAGTTCTTC.

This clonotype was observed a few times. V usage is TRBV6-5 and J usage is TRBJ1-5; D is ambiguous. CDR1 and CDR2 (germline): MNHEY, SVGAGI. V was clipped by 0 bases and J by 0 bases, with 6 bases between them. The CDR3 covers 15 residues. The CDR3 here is CASSYSWGSNQPQHF. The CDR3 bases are TGTGCCAGCAGTTACTCCTGGGGTAGCAATCAGCCCCAGCATTTT.

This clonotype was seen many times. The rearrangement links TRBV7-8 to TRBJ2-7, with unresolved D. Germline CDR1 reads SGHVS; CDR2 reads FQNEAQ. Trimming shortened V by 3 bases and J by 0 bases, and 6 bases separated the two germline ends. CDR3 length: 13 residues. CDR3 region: CASSFDNSYEQYF. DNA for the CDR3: TGTGCCAGCAGCTTCGACAACTCCTACGAGCAGTACTTC.

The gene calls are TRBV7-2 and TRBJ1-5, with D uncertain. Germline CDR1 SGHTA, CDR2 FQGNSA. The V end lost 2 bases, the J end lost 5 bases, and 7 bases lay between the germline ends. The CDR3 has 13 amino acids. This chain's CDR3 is CASSLLGYQPQHF. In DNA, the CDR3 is TGTGCCAGCAGCTTATTGGGCTATCAGCCCCAGCATTTT.

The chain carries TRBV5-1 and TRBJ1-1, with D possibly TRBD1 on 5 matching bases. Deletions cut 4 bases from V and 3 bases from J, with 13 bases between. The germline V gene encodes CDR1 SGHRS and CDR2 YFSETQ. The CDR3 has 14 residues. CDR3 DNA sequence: TGCGCCAGCAGCATCCCGGGACGGGACACTGAAGCTTTCTTT. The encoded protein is CASSIPGRDTEAFF.

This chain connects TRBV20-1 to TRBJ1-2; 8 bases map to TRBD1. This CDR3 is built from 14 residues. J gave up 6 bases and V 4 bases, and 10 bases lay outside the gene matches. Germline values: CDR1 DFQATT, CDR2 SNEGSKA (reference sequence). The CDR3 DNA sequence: TGCAGTGCTACCCTCAGGGGGCGCAACGATGGCTACACCTTC. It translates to CSATLRGRNDGYTF.

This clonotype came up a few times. The CDR3 here is CSASGLVAGQETQYF. DNA of the CDR3: TGCAGTGCTAGCGGTTTGGTGGCGGGCCAAGAGACCCAGTACTTC. The chain has TRBV20-1 and TRBJ2-5; possible D gene TRBD2, 5 bases. This CDR3 comprises 15 residues. V was trimmed by 3 bases and J by 1 base, leaving 15 bases between them. Germline V gene data show CDR1 as DFQATT and CDR2 as SNEGSKA (reference sequence).

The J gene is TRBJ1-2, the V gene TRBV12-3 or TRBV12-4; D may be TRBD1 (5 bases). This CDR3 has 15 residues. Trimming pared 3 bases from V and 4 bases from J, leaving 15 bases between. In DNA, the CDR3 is TGTGCCAGCAGTTTGTCGGGGCCAAAAGTCTATGGCTACACCTTC. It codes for CASSLSGPKVYGYTF.

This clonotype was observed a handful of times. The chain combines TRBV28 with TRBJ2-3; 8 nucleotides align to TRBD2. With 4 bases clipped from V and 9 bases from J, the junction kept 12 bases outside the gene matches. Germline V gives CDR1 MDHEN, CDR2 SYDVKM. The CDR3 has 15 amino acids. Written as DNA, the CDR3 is TGTGCCAGCAGTTCTGGACTAGCTGGGAGGGGGACGCAGTATTTT. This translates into CASSSGLAGRGTQYF. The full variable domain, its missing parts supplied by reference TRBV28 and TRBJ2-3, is DVKVTQSSRYLVKRTGEKVFLECVQDMDHENMFWYRQDPGLGLRLIYFSYDVKMKEKGDIPEGYSVSREKKERFSLILESASTNQTSMYLCASSSGLAGRGTQYFGPGTRLTVL.

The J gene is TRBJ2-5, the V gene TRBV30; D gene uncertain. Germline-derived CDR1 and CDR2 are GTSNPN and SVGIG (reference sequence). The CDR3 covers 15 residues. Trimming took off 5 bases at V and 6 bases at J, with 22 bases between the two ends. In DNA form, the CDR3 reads TGTGCCTGGGGCGGCCCGAATAGCTTGGCCCAGACCCAGTACTTC. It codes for CAWGGPNSLAQTQYF.

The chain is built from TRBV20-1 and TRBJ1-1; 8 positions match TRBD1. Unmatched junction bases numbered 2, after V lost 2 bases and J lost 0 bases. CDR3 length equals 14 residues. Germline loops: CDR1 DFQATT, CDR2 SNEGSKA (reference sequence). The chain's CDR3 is CSARRTGMNTEAFF. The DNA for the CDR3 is TGCAGTGCTAGACGGACAGGGATGAACACTGAAGCTTTCTTT.

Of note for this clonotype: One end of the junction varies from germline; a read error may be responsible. In DNA form, the CDR3 reads TGTGCCAGCAGCACGGGGACTAGCCAAGCGACCCAGTACTTC. Translation: CASSTGTSQATQYF. The gene calls are TRBV5-6 and TRBJ2-5, with 9 bases matching TRBD2. CDR1 is SGHDT, CDR2 YYEEEE, per germline. This CDR3 contains 14 residues.

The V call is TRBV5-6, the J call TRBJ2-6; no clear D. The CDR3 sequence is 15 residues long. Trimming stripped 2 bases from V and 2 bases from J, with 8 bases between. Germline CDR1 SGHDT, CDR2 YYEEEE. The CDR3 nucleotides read TGTGCCAGCAGCTTCGTTCAGGCTGGGGCCAACGTCCTGACTTTC. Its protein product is CASSFVQAGANVLTF.

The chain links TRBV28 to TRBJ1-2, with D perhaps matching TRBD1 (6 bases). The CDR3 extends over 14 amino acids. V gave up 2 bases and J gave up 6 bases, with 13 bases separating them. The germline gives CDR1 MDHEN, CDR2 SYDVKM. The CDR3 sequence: CASSLPGALNGYTF. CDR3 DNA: TGTGCCAGCAGTTTACCGGGGGCGCTTAATGGCTACACCTTC.

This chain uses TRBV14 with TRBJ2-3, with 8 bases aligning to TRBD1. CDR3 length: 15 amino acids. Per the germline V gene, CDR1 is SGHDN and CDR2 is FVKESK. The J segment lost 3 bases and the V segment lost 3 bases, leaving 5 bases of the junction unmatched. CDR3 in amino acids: CASSQTGVGTDTQYF. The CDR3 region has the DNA TGTGCCAGCAGCCAGACAGGGGTTGGGACAGATACGCAGTATTTT.

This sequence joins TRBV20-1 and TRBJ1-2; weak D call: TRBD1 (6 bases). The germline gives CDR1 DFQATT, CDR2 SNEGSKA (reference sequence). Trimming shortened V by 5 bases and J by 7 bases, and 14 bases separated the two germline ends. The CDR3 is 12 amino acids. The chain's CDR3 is CSALRGAAGYTF. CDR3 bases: TGCAGTGCTTTGAGGGGGGCGGCTGGCTACACCTTC.

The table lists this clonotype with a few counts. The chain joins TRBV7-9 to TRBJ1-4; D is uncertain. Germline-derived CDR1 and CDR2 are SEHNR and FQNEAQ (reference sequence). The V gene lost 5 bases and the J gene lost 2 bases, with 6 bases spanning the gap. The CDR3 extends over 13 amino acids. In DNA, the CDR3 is TGTGCCAGCAGCCTGGGGACTAATGAAAAACTGTTTTTT. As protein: CASSLGTNEKLFF.

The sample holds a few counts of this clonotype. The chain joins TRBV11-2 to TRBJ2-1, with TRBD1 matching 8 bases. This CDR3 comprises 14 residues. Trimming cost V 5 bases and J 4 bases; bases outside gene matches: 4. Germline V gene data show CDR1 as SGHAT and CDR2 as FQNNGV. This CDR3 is CASSPGQGYNEQFF. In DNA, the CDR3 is TGTGCCAGCAGCCCAGGACAGGGATACAATGAGCAGTTCTTC.

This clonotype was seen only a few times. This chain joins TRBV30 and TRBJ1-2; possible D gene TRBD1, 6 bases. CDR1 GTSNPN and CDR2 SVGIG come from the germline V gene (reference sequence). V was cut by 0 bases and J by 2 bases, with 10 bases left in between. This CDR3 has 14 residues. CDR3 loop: CAWSVTGPNYGYTF. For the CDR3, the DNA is TGTGCCTGGAGTGTCACAGGGCCAAACTATGGCTACACCTTC.

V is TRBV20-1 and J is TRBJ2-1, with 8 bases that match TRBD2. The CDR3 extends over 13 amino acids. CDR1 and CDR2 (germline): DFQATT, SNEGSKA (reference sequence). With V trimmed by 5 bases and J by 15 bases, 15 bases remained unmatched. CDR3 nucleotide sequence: TGCAGTGCTGGGGTCTATATCGCGGGGGGCACGTTCTTC. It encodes CSAGVYIAGGTFF.

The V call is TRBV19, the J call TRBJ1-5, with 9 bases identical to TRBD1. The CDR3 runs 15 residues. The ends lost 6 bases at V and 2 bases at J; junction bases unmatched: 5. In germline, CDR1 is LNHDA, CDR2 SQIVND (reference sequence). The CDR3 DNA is TGTGCCAGTAGGGCCGACAGGGGGGGCAATCAGCCCCAGCATTTT. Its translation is CASRADRGGNQPQHF.

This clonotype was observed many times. CDR3 nucleotides: TGTGCCAGCTCACCACGGGACAGCTCTACCGAAGCTGGAAACACCATATATTTT. It encodes CASSPRDSSTEAGNTIYF. The chain is built from TRBV18 and TRBJ1-3; TRBD1 matches at 7 bases. The CDR3 runs 18 residues. Looked up from germline, CDR1 is KGHSH and CDR2 is LQKENI. The V and J ends lost 1 base and 2 bases, in that order; junction bases with no gene match: 11.

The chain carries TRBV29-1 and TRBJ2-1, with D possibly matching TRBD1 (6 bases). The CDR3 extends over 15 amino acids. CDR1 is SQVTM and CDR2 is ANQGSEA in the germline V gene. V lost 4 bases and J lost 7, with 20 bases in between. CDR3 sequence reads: CSVGHGTSRGNEQFF. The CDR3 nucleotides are TGCAGCGTTGGTCACGGGACAAGCCGCGGGAATGAGCAGTTCTTC.

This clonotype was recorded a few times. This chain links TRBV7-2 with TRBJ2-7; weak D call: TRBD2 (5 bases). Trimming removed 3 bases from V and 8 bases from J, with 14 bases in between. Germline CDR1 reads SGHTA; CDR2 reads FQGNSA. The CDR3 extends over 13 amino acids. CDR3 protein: CASSLDSRYQQYF. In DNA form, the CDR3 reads TGTGCCAGCAGCTTGGACTCCCGATACCAGCAGTACTTC.

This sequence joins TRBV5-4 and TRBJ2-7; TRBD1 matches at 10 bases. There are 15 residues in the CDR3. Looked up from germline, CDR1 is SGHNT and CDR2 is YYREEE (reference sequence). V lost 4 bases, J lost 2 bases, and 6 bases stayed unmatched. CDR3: CASSAAGTGAYEQYF. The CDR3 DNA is TGTGCCAGCAGCGCCGCCGGGACAGGGGCCTACGAGCAGTACTTC.